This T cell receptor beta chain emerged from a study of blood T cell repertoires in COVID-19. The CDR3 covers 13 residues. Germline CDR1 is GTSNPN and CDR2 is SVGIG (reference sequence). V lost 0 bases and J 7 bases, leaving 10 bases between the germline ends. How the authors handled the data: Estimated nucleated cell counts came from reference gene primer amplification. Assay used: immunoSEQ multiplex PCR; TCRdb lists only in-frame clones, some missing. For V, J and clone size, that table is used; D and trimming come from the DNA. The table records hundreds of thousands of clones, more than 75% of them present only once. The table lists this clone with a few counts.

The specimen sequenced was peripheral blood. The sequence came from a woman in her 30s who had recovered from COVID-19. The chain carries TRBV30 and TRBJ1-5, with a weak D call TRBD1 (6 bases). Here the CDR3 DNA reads TGTGCCTGGAGTGTTGGGGGCGGGCAGCCCCAGCATTTT. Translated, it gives CAWSVGGGQPQHF.